Presented here are 32 T cell receptor beta chains from one specimen sequenced in a study of CD8 T cells in Susac syndrome. Reverse transcription of about 0.5 to 1 ug RNA used random hexamers. TCRdb called the immunoSEQ multiplex PCR reads again in MiXCR, with one record for every CDR3 protein. This table has 75,000 to 95,000 distinct CDR3 sequences, approximately 95% appearing once. The source material was CD8+ T cells from PBMCs. These receptors came from a human donor with Susac syndrome.

The CDR3 DNA follows: TGTGCCAGCAGTTGGGTGACAGGGTATACAGATACGCAGTATTTT. This gives the protein CASSWVTGYTDTQYF. The chain is built from TRBV6-5 and TRBJ2-3, with 7 positions matching TRBD1. J lost 3 bases, V lost 4 bases, and 7 bases had no gene match. The CDR3 spans 15 residues. Germline V gene lookup returns CDR1 MNHEY and CDR2 SVGAGI.

The gene calls are TRBV19 and TRBJ1-5, with TRBD1 identical over 8 bases. Germline loops: CDR1 LNHDA, CDR2 SQIVND (reference sequence). CDR3 length equals 13 residues. V gave up 7 bases and J gave up 8 bases; unmatched junction bases: 7. The CDR3 sequence: CASTAGGGEPQHF. CDR3 nucleotide sequence: TGTGCCAGTACCGCAGGGGGCGGTGAGCCCCAGCATTTT.

This clonotype was seen a few times. J is TRBJ2-2 and V is TRBV28; D call uncertain. Trimming cost V 6 bases and J 2 bases, with 7 bases left between them. Per germline, CDR1 MDHEN and CDR2 SYDVKM. The length of the CDR3 is 13 residues. This CDR3 is CASRTGNTGELFF. CDR3 nucleotide sequence: TGTGCCAGCAGGACGGGTAACACCGGGGAGCTGTTTTTT.

The table lists this clonotype with a count of one. The chain uses TRBV20-1 and TRBJ2-1, with a possible D match to TRBD2 (6 bases). The length of the CDR3 is 14 residues. Between the trimmed V and J ends, which lost 0 bases and 4 bases, there was a span of 10 bases. Per germline, CDR1 DFQATT and CDR2 SNEGSKA (reference sequence). CDR3 coding DNA: TGCAGTGCTAGAGATCGGGACTCTTACAATGAGCAGTTCTTC. As protein: CSARDRDSYNEQFF.

V and J are TRBV27 and TRBJ1-1; maybe TRBD1 (6 bases). Trimming took 6 bases from V and 0 from J, leaving 20 bases between them. Germline V gene lookup returns CDR1 MNHEY and CDR2 SMNVEV (reference sequence). The CDR3 is 17 residues long. The CDR3, as DNA: TGTGCCAGCAGGCCCGCTACAGGGATACTTATGAACACTGAAGCTTTCTTT. Its translation: CASRPATGILMNTEAFF.

This chain joins TRBV11-2 and TRBJ2-7, with D perhaps TRBD2 (6 bases). This CDR3 has 11 residues. The V end was cut by 5 bases, the J end by 10 bases, with 12 bases between. Germline V gene sequence: CDR1 SGHAT, CDR2 FQNNGV. CDR3 sequence: CASSDGGSQYF. Here the CDR3 DNA reads TGTGCCAGCAGCGACGGAGGGTCTCAGTACTTC.

Only one count was recorded for this clonotype. CDR3 nucleotides: TGTGCCAGCAGTCCGACAGTATACGAGCAGTACTTC. Amino acids: CASSPTVYEQYF. The gene calls are TRBV7-9 and TRBJ2-7; possible D gene TRBD1, 5 bases. The germline V and J ends were trimmed by 6 bases and 4 bases, with 10 bases remaining between them. CDR1 and CDR2 (germline): SEHNR, FQNEAQ (reference sequence). The CDR3 is 12 amino acids.

This chain connects TRBV20-1 to TRBJ2-1, with 12 bases aligning to TRBD2. Unmatched junction bases numbered 6, after V lost 6 bases and J lost 6 bases. Germline-derived CDR1 and CDR2 are DFQATT and SNEGSKA (reference sequence). This CDR3 has 14 amino acids. CDR3 nucleotide sequence: TGCAGTGCCCCCGAACTAGCGGGAGGCAATGAGCAGTTCTTC. Translated: CSAPELAGGNEQFF.

The chain recombines TRBV20-1 with TRBJ1-2; 9 positions match TRBD1. Germline CDR1 DFQATT, CDR2 SNEGSKA (reference sequence). The CDR3 has 15 residues. V lost 4 bases and J lost 4; bases outside the gene matches: 10. The DNA of the CDR3 is TGCAGTGCTACGTGGAGGACAGGGGTGGGCTATGGCTACACCTTC. Its translation is CSATWRTGVGYGYTF.

The chain has TRBV27 and TRBJ2-5; D is perhaps TRBD2 (5 bases). The CDR3 loop spans 17 amino acids. V was clipped by 5 bases and J by 4 bases, with 23 bases between them. Per germline, CDR1 MNHEY and CDR2 SMNVEV (reference sequence). The CDR3, as DNA: TGTGCCAGCAGTGCATTAATCTTAAGGAGCGAGGGAGAGACCCAGTACTTC. Translation gives CASSALILRSEGETQYF.

The chain carries TRBV12-3 or TRBV12-4 and TRBJ2-7; D might be TRBD1 (6 bases). This CDR3 region has 13 residues. V lost 5 bases, J lost 6 bases, and 14 bases lay in between. CDR3 nucleotides: TGTGCCAGCAGTCCTTACAGGGTTGGCGAGCAGTACTTC. Its protein product is CASSPYRVGEQYF.

The chain has TRBV6-5 and TRBJ2-7, with a weak D call TRBD1 (6 bases). Per germline, CDR1 MNHEY and CDR2 SVGAGI. Trimming removed 6 bases at V and 2 bases at J, with 14 bases between. The length of the CDR3 is 14 residues. The CDR3 reads CASSPRDKPYEQYF. The CDR3 nucleotides read TGTGCCAGCAGCCCAAGGGACAAACCCTACGAGCAGTACTTC.

The chain links TRBV6-2 or TRBV6-3 to TRBJ2-1, with 7 bases matching TRBD2. The V gene's germline CDR1 is MNHEY and CDR2 SVGEGT. The CDR3 is 15 amino acids. Trimming at V came to 2 bases and at J to 4 bases, leaving 5 bases not matched to a gene. Written as DNA, the CDR3 is TGTGCCAGCAGTTACCGCCTAGCGGCTTACAATGAGCAGTTCTTC. Its translation: CASSYRLAAYNEQFF.

This chain joins TRBV12-3 or TRBV12-4 and TRBJ1-1; D gene uncertain. Trimming pared 2 bases from V and 6 bases from J, leaving 4 bases between. The CDR3 consists of 11 residues. CDR3 amino acids: CASSLFSEAFF. CDR3 nucleotide sequence: TGTGCCAGCAGTTTATTCTCTGAAGCTTTCTTT.

The rearrangement links TRBV7-6 to TRBJ2-3; D is ambiguous. The germline V gene has CDR1 SGHVS and CDR2 FNYEAQ. V gave up 3 bases and J gave up 3 bases, with 7 bases separating them. The CDR3 is made up of 13 amino acids. The CDR3 is CASSLGPTDTQYF. The DNA of the CDR3 is TGTGCCAGCAGCTTGGGTCCGACAGATACGCAGTATTTT.

This sequence joins TRBV19 and TRBJ2-1; D could derive from TRBD1 or TRBD2 (5 bases each). This CDR3 is built from 15 residues. V lost 2 bases and J 7 bases, leaving 15 bases between the germline ends. CDR1 is LNHDA, CDR2 SQIVND, per germline (reference sequence). Written as DNA, the CDR3 is TGTGCCAGTAGTATAATCGGGGCGGCTAAAAATGAGCAGTTCTTC. Its protein is CASSIIGAAKNEQFF.

CDR3 amino acids: CSARQGVSYEQYF. CDR3 nucleotide sequence: TGCAGTGCCAGACAGGGGGTTTCCTACGAGCAGTACTTC. The V call is TRBV20-1, the J call TRBJ2-7; 9 bases fit TRBD1. Germline V lookup: CDR1 DFQATT, CDR2 SNEGSKA (reference sequence). The V segment lost 6 bases and the J segment 1 base; nucleotides outside the gene matches: 4. This CDR3 is 13 amino acids long.

The genes are TRBV9 and TRBJ2-5; D is possibly TRBD2 (6 bases). Germline-derived CDR1 and CDR2 are SGDLS and YYNGEE. This CDR3 spans 16 amino acids. Trimming took off 3 bases at V and 1 base at J, with 16 bases between the two ends. CDR3: CASSAPGGGPQETQYF. For the CDR3, the DNA is TGTGCCAGCAGCGCCCCTGGAGGAGGGCCCCAAGAGACCCAGTACTTC.

V is TRBV30 and J is TRBJ1-4; D not certain. The V end lost 3 bases, the J end lost 8 bases, and 10 bases lay between the germline ends. CDR3 size: 12 residues. From germline, CDR1 is GTSNPN and CDR2 SVGIG (reference sequence). The CDR3 here is CAWRATREKLFF. CDR3 DNA: TGTGCCTGGAGGGCGACGAGAGAAAAACTGTTTTTT.

This clonotype has a single count. The rearrangement uses TRBV12-3 or TRBV12-4 and TRBJ1-1; D is unclear. The CDR3 is made up of 12 amino acids. Between the trimmed V and J ends, which lost 6 bases and 9 bases, there was a span of 14 bases. The DNA of the CDR3 is TGTGCCAGCAGCGTCTACGTCGATCAAGCTTTCTTT. Translation: CASSVYVDQAFF.

The chain recombines TRBV20-1 with TRBJ2-7, with 7 positions matching TRBD1. From germline, CDR1 is DFQATT and CDR2 SNEGSKA (reference sequence). Losses at the gene ends were 6 bases for V and 2 bases for J; bases not matched to a gene: 10. There are 14 residues in the CDR3. CDR3 bases: TGCAGTGCCCTGCACCGGGACAGAACCTACGAGCAGTACTTC. This codes for CSALHRDRTYEQYF.

The genes are TRBV30 and TRBJ2-5; D unclear. Trimming took off 4 bases at V and 1 base at J, with 7 bases between the two ends. This CDR3 is 12 amino acids long. Germline V gene lookup returns CDR1 GTSNPN and CDR2 SVGIG (reference sequence). The CDR3 sequence is CAWKGIQETQYF. The CDR3, as DNA: TGTGCCTGGAAAGGGATCCAAGAGACCCAGTACTTC.

The V gene is TRBV30, the J gene TRBJ1-1; D is uncertain. This CDR3 is 13 amino acids long. V was cut by 4 bases and J by 0 bases, with 9 bases left in between. The germline gives CDR1 GTSNPN, CDR2 SVGIG (reference sequence). The CDR3 DNA is TGTGCCTGGACCACGACCTTGAACACTGAAGCTTTCTTT. Its translation is CAWTTTLNTEAFF.

The chain has TRBV27 and TRBJ2-7, with D unclear. The V gene's germline CDR1 is MNHEY and CDR2 SMNVEV (reference sequence). Trimming left V 3 bases short and J 2 bases short, with 11 bases between. This CDR3 contains 14 residues. CDR3 sequence (DNA): TGTGCCAGCAGTTTTCTGGACGGTGCCTACGAGCAGTACTTC. Translation: CASSFLDGAYEQYF.

This clonotype was seen only a few times. The gene calls are TRBV4-1 and TRBJ1-2; 7 bases map to TRBD1. The CDR3 runs 15 residues. V shed 4 bases, J shed 0 bases, and the junction held 5 bases outside the gene matches. Germline V gene data show CDR1 as MGHRA and CDR2 as YSYEKL. The CDR3 sequence: CASSPLGTANYGYTF. The CDR3 DNA reads TGCGCCAGCAGCCCTCTCGGGACAGCTAACTATGGCTACACCTTC.

The rearrangement links TRBV30 to TRBJ1-2; 9 nucleotides align to TRBD1. This CDR3 is built from 13 residues. V gave up 2 bases and J gave up 5 bases; unmatched junction bases: 3. Germline-derived CDR1 and CDR2 are GTSNPN and SVGIG (reference sequence). The CDR3 DNA reads as TGTGCCTGGAGTTCGGGACAGGGTTATGGCTACACCTTC. It yields the protein CAWSSGQGYGYTF.

The gene calls are TRBV20-1 and TRBJ2-1, with 8 bases lining up with TRBD2. With 5 bases clipped from V and 1 base from J, the junction kept 10 bases outside the gene matches. The CDR3 has 16 residues. Germline-derived CDR1 and CDR2 are DFQATT and SNEGSKA (reference sequence). CDR3 sequence (DNA): TGCAGTGCTCAGACGGCTAGCGGGTTATCCTACAATGAGCAGTTCTTC. Translating it yields CSAQTASGLSYNEQFF.

This clonotype was counted once. The chain joins TRBV20-1 to TRBJ2-7; 7 nucleotides agree with TRBD1. The CDR3 covers 14 residues. After removal of 4 bases from V and 2 bases from J, the junction contained 8 bases not matched to a gene. Per the germline V gene, CDR1 is DFQATT and CDR2 is SNEGSKA (reference sequence). As DNA, the CDR3 is TGCAGTGCTAAAAAAGACAGGGCTACCTACGAGCAGTACTTC. Residues: CSAKKDRATYEQYF.

The chain carries TRBV7-9 and TRBJ2-1, with D unclear. V lost 5 bases to trimming and J lost 10 bases, with 18 bases between them. The germline gives CDR1 SEHNR, CDR2 FQNEAQ (reference sequence). The CDR3 is 14 amino acids. The CDR3 sequence is CASSQTDGRLEQFF. CDR3 in DNA: TGTGCCAGCAGCCAAACGGACGGGCGGCTGGAGCAGTTCTTC.

The chain links TRBV24-1 to TRBJ2-7; D remains ambiguous. This CDR3 is 12 amino acids long. The V end was cut by 7 bases, the J end by 4 bases, with 10 bases between. Looked up from germline, CDR1 is KGHDR and CDR2 is SFDVKD. In nucleotides, the CDR3 is TGTGCCACCAGGGGCCCCGGGTACGAGCAGTACTTC. This codes for CATRGPGYEQYF.

This sequence joins TRBV29-1 and TRBJ2-7; 8 nucleotides match TRBD1. V lost 2 bases, J lost 0 bases, and 3 bases stayed unmatched. Germline V gene data show CDR1 as SQVTM and CDR2 as ANQGSEA. The CDR3 has 14 residues. As DNA, the CDR3 is TGCAGCGTTGAATTGGGGACAGGCTCCTACGAGCAGTACTTC. Its translation is CSVELGTGSYEQYF.

CDR3 coding DNA: TGTGCCAGCAGCCAAGTAGGCGGGATAGAGACCCAGTACTTC. This sequence encodes CASSQVGGIETQYF. The rearrangement joins TRBV14 to TRBJ2-5; TRBD2 is a possible D gene (6 bases). Germline CDR1 SGHDN, CDR2 FVKESK. CDR3 length: 14 residues. The ends were cut back, 1 base at V and 4 bases at J, with 10 bases in the middle.